The 28 T cell receptor beta chains given below trace back to one sample, sequenced in a study of radiotherapy plus CTLA-4 blockade in lung cancer. Libraries were prepared by immunoSEQ multiplex PCR; TCRdb keeps only in-frame clonotypes and omits some of them. The sample records approximately 67,000 clones, approximately 80% being singletons. Sequenced material: peripheral blood, taken from a patient treated with radiotherapy plus ipilimumab. Every receptor here comes from a human donor with non-small cell lung cancer who had a partial response to radiotherapy plus ipilimumab.

The V call is TRBV28, the J call TRBJ1-1; maybe TRBD1 (5 bases). V shed 6 bases and J shed 1 base, with 21 bases lying between them. The germline V gene encodes CDR1 MDHEN and CDR2 SYDVKM. CDR3 length equals 17 residues. Written as DNA, the CDR3 is TGTGCCAGCAGGCCCTCCACGGGGGTCGTGGGGAACACTGAAGCTTTCTTT. Translation: CASRPSTGVVGNTEAFF.

J is TRBJ1-1 and V is TRBV5-1; 8 bases are shared with TRBD1. This CDR3 region has 13 residues. Germline CDR1 is SGHRS and CDR2 is YFSETQ. Trimming at V came to 0 bases and at J to 6 bases, leaving 1 base not matched to a gene. CDR3 amino acids: CASSLETGAEAFF. CDR3 DNA: TGCGCCAGCAGCTTGGAGACAGGGGCTGAAGCTTTCTTT. Combining the CDR3 with reference TRBV5-1 and TRBJ1-1 gives the whole variable domain KAGVTQTPRYLIKTRGQQVTLSCSPISGHRSVSWYQQTPGQGLQFLFEYFSETQRNKGNFPGRFSGRQFSNSRSEMNVSTLELGDSALYLCASSLETGAEAFFGQGTRLTVV.

The J gene is TRBJ2-7, the V gene TRBV19, with 7 bases aligning to TRBD1. V shed 7 bases, J shed 3 bases, and the junction held 12 bases outside the gene matches. Per the germline V gene, CDR1 is LNHDA and CDR2 is SQIVND (reference sequence). The length of the CDR3 is 15 residues. CDR3 region: CASTKGAGGVYEQYF. The CDR3 DNA sequence: TGTGCCAGTACTAAAGGGGCAGGGGGAGTCTACGAGCAGTACTTC.

The chain combines TRBV5-4 with TRBJ1-2, with TRBD1 as a possible D gene (6 bases). V was trimmed by 3 bases and J by 8 bases, leaving 11 bases between them. CDR3 size: 12 residues. Per the germline V gene, CDR1 is SGHNT and CDR2 is YYREEE (reference sequence). DNA of the CDR3: TGTGCCAGCAGCTCAGACAGGAGCGGCTACACCTTC. Its translation: CASSSDRSGYTF.

The rearrangement uses TRBV27 and TRBJ2-5; maybe TRBD2 (5 bases). Trimming took off 3 bases at V and 0 bases at J, with 20 bases between the two ends. Germline lookup yields CDR1 MNHEY and CDR2 SMNVEV (reference sequence). The CDR3 extends over 18 amino acids. The CDR3 sequence is CASSLRRANGLDQETQYF. CDR3 nucleotides: TGTGCCAGCAGTTTGCGACGGGCTAATGGACTCGACCAAGAGACCCAGTACTTC.

The rearrangement joins TRBV5-1 to TRBJ2-2; the match to TRBD1 covers 7 bases. Germline V gene sequence: CDR1 SGHRS, CDR2 YFSETQ. The CDR3 length is 18 residues. The V gene end was trimmed by 3 bases and the J gene end by 7 bases; junction bases not matched to a gene: 18. CDR3 DNA sequence: TGCGCCAGCAGCTCCGCCCAGGGACAGCCCTCAAACGTCGGGGAGCTGTTTTTT. The encoded protein is CASSSAQGQPSNVGELFF. Full variable domain (outside the CDR3, taken from reference TRBV5-1 and TRBJ2-2): KAGVTQTPRYLIKTRGQQVTLSCSPISGHRSVSWYQQTPGQGLQFLFEYFSETQRNKGNFPGRFSGRQFSNSRSEMNVSTLELGDSALYLCASSSAQGQPSNVGELFFGEGSRLTVL.

The chain joins TRBV30 to TRBJ1-5, with no clear D. The V end lost 2 bases, the J end lost 0 bases, and 8 bases lay between the germline ends. CDR3 length equals 14 residues. CDR1 is GTSNPN and CDR2 is SVGIG in the germline V gene (reference sequence). This chain's CDR3 is CAWSTGISNQPQHF. The DNA of the CDR3 is TGTGCCTGGAGTACCGGGATTAGCAATCAGCCCCAGCATTTT.

This chain uses TRBV2 with TRBJ2-1; D gene uncertain. Germline lookup yields CDR1 SNHLY and CDR2 FYNNEI. V lost 2 bases to trimming and J lost 12 bases, with 14 bases between them. CDR3 length equals 13 residues. CDR3 nucleotide sequence: TGTGCCAGCAGTGAACAGGTCCCTTCAGTGCAGTTCTTC. Its translation: CASSEQVPSVQFF.

The chain links TRBV25-1 to TRBJ2-1, with 10 bases lining up with TRBD2. CDR3 length: 14 residues. V was clipped by 6 bases and J by 8 bases; unmatched bases: 7. Germline V gene lookup returns CDR1 MGHDK and CDR2 SYGVNS. The CDR3 bases are TGTGCCAGCAGCGCTAGCGGGAGTTTCTATGAGCAGTTCTTC. Translating it yields CASSASGSFYEQFF.

This chain uses TRBV7-4 with TRBJ1-5, with TRBD1 as a possible D gene (5 bases). This CDR3 has 16 amino acids. Trimming took 0 bases from V and 6 from J, leaving 15 bases between them. CDR1 is SGHVT and CDR2 is SQSDAQ in the germline V gene. CDR3 protein: CASSLAARVVPQPQHF. The CDR3 coding sequence is TGTGCCAGCAGCTTAGCGGCCAGGGTTGTGCCTCAGCCCCAGCATTTT.

The V and J genes are TRBV28 and TRBJ1-2, with 8 bases matching TRBD1. V lost 5 bases and J lost 12; bases outside the gene matches: 29. The CDR3 loop spans 19 amino acids. Germline values: CDR1 MDHEN, CDR2 SYDVKM. CDR3 sequence: CASSPIQAGSRTPGQGHTF. The CDR3, as DNA: TGTGCCAGCAGTCCGATTCAAGCGGGTTCCCGTACCCCAGGACAGGGCCACACCTTC.

The rearrangement joins TRBV7-6 to TRBJ1-1; possible D gene TRBD1, 5 bases. Germline CDR1 is SGHVS and CDR2 is FNYEAQ. The V and J ends lost 5 bases and 11 bases respectively, with 18 bases between them. The CDR3 is 13 residues long. The CDR3 nucleotides read TGTGCCAGCAGCCCCAGCAGCAAGGAGGGGGCTTTCTTT. Translation gives CASSPSSKEGAFF.

CDR3 in DNA: TGTGCCAGCAGCTTAAAAAGGACAGGGGGCGACACCGGGGAGCTGTTTTTT. It yields the protein CASSLKRTGGDTGELFF. The chain has TRBV7-3 and TRBJ2-2; TRBD1 agrees at 11 bases. V lost 1 base to trimming and J lost 3 bases; unmatched junction nucleotides: 4. Germline V gives CDR1 SGHTA, CDR2 FQGTGA. The CDR3 sequence is 17 residues long.

V usage is TRBV11-2 and J usage is TRBJ1-4; possible D gene TRBD1, 6 bases. Germline V CDR1 and CDR2: SGHAT, FQNNGV. Trimming took 0 bases from V and 0 from J, leaving 14 bases between them. The CDR3 has 18 residues. The CDR3 DNA reads TGTGCCAGCAGCTTAGATCGGTTACAGGGTCCAACTAATGAAAAACTGTTTTTT. Amino acid sequence: CASSLDRLQGPTNEKLFF.

The V gene is TRBV29-1, the J gene TRBJ2-2; a weak D match, TRBD1 (6 bases). CDR1 is SQVTM and CDR2 is ANQGSEA in the germline V gene. CDR3 size: 15 residues. Between the trimmed V and J ends, which lost 5 bases and 0 bases, there was a span of 13 bases. In DNA, the CDR3 is TGCAGCGTTCCCGGGACACCTTCGAACACCGGGGAGCTGTTTTTT. It encodes CSVPGTPSNTGELFF.

This rearrangement joins TRBV4-2 to TRBJ2-3, with TRBD2 as a possible D gene (6 bases). V lost 4 bases to trimming and J lost 0 bases, with 17 bases between them. The germline V gene encodes CDR1 LGHNA and CDR2 YNFKEQ. The CDR3 runs 17 residues. This CDR3 is CASSRPGTGRSTDTQYF. The CDR3 DNA reads TGTGCCAGCAGCCGACCCGGGACTGGAAGAAGCACAGATACGCAGTATTTT.

The chain has TRBV18 and TRBJ2-7, with 9 bases aligning to TRBD2. V was clipped by 2 bases and J by 2 bases; unmatched bases: 4. From germline, CDR1 is KGHSH and CDR2 LQKENI. The CDR3 runs 15 residues. The CDR3 nucleotides are TGTGCCAGCTCACCATCGACTAGCGGAACCTACGAGCAGTACTTC. This translates into CASSPSTSGTYEQYF.

CDR3 bases: TGTGCCTCCGGTGGGAGGGTCAAGAACACTGAAGCTTTCTTT. It yields the protein CASGGRVKNTEAFF. The chain employs TRBV30 and TRBJ1-1; no definite D call. Germline assignment: CDR1 GTSNPN and CDR2 SVGIG (reference sequence). This CDR3 spans 14 amino acids. Trimming left V 7 bases short and J 1 base short, with 16 bases between.

The genes are TRBV7-2 and TRBJ2-1, with a possible D match to TRBD2 (7 bases). Germline-derived CDR1 and CDR2 are SGHTA and FQGNSA. This CDR3 is 15 amino acids long. The V and J ends lost 4 bases and 7 bases respectively, with 17 bases between them. The CDR3 is CASSWGGRSSNEQFF. CDR3 DNA sequence: TGTGCCAGCAGCTGGGGGGGCCGATCCTCTAATGAGCAGTTCTTC.

The V and J genes are TRBV11-2 and TRBJ2-3, with a tentative D call TRBD2 (5 bases). CDR1 SGHAT and CDR2 FQNNGV come from the germline V gene. V shed 3 bases and J shed 5 bases, with 12 bases lying between them. The CDR3 sequence is 14 residues long. CDR3 coding DNA: TGTGCCAGCAGCTTGACGCTTCGGGGAGATACGCAGTATTTT. Amino acid sequence: CASSLTLRGDTQYF.

CDR3 nucleotide sequence: TGCGCCAGCAGCCAAGGATCCCCCGGCCGCGGGACCCAGTACTTC. Its translation is CASSQGSPGRGTQYF. The V gene is TRBV4-1, the J gene TRBJ2-5; D is uncertain. CDR1 and CDR2 from the germline V gene are MGHRA and YSYEKL. This CDR3 contains 15 residues. Deletions cut 1 base from V and 7 bases from J, with 16 bases between.

The chain couples TRBV19 to TRBJ2-2; 10 nucleotides agree with TRBD1. The V gene end was trimmed by 3 bases and the J gene end by 5 bases; junction bases not matched to a gene: 3. Germline values: CDR1 LNHDA, CDR2 SQIVND (reference sequence). CDR3 length: 15 amino acids. The CDR3 DNA reads TGTGCCAGTAGTATGGGACAGGGGTGGACCGGGGAGCTGTTTTTT. This translates into CASSMGQGWTGELFF.

J is TRBJ2-1 and V is TRBV6-5; 13 bases align to TRBD2. In germline, CDR1 is MNHEY, CDR2 SVGAGI. The junction had 5 bases not matched to a gene; V was cut back by 8 bases and J by 7 bases. This CDR3 is 14 amino acids long. In nucleotides, the CDR3 is TGTGCCAGCTCGACTAGCGGGAGGAAAAATGAGCAGTTCTTC. Its protein product is CASSTSGRKNEQFF.

The gene calls are TRBV25-1 and TRBJ2-5, with 10 bases that match TRBD2. Germline V gene sequence: CDR1 MGHDK, CDR2 SYGVNS. V lost 1 base and J lost 3; bases outside the gene matches: 2. The CDR3 consists of 15 residues. The CDR3 spells CASSEFLAGEETQYF. The CDR3 bases are TGTGCCAGCAGTGAATTTCTAGCGGGAGAAGAGACCCAGTACTTC.

The chain joins TRBV4-1 to TRBJ2-5; D possibly corresponds to TRBD2 (6 bases). The germline V gene encodes CDR1 MGHRA and CDR2 YSYEKL. V was trimmed by 0 bases and J by 4 bases, leaving 18 bases between them. The CDR3 has 17 residues. CDR3 nucleotide sequence: TGCGCCAGCAGCCAAGAATATAGCGGTTTAGGTTCAGAGACCCAGTACTTC. Amino acids: CASSQEYSGLGSETQYF.

Here the CDR3 DNA reads TGTGCCAGCAGTGATCGGGGGAACACTGAAGCTTTCTTT. Its protein is CASSDRGNTEAFF. The chain couples TRBV6-5 to TRBJ1-1, with no clear D. Germline V CDR1 and CDR2: MNHEY, SVGAGI. The CDR3 has 13 residues. V was trimmed by 5 bases and J by 1 base, leaving 8 bases between them.

The V call is TRBV4-1, the J call TRBJ1-1, with TRBD1 matching 8 bases. The CDR3 runs 15 residues. CDR1 and CDR2 (germline): MGHRA, YSYEKL. V gave up 3 bases and J gave up 1 base; unmatched junction bases: 4. The CDR3, as DNA: TGCGCCAGCAGCCATTCGGGACAGGCGAACACTGAAGCTTTCTTT. This translates into CASSHSGQANTEAFF.

V gene TRBV7-3 combines with J gene TRBJ2-1; 8 bases align to TRBD2. The CDR3 is 16 residues long. Germline V gene sequence: CDR1 SGHTA, CDR2 FQGTGA. V lost 2 bases to trimming and J lost 3 bases; unmatched junction nucleotides: 6. The CDR3 region has the DNA TGTGCCAGCAGCTTAGGTATTAGCGGGATCTACAATGAGCAGTTCTTC. Translating gives CASSLGISGIYNEQFF.